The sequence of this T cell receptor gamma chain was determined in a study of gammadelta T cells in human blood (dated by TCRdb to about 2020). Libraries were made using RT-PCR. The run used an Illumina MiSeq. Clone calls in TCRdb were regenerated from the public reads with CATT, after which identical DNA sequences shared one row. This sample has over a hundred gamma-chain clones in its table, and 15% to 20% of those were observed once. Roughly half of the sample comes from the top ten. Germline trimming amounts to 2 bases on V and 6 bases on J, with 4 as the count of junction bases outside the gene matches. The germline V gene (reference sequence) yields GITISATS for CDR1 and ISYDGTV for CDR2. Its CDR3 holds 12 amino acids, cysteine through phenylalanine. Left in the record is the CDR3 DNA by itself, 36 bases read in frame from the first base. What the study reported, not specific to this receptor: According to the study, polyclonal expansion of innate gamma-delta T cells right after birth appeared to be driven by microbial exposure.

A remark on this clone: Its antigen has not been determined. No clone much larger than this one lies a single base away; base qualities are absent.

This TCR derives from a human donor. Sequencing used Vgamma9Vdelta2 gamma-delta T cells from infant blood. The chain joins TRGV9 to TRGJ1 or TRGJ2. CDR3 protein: CALWEGAYKKLF. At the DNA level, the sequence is TGTGCCTTGTGGGAGGGGGCTTATAAGAAACTCTTT.